The T cell receptor beta chain described here comes from a study of response to subunit inactivated influenza vaccine. Findings and caveats of the study: There was a suggestion from the authors that each seasonal influenza vaccination recruits few new T cells.

This clonotype was detected only a few times. Its antigen is as yet unknown. This CDR3 spans 12 amino acids. Losses at the gene ends were 5 bases for V and 4 bases for J; bases not matched to a gene: 4. CDR1 and CDR2 from the germline V gene are SQVTM and ANQGSEA. TCRdb passed the RT-PCR reads through MiXCR, listing each CDR3 protein once. The data show hundreds of thousands of distinct CDR3 sequences, less than 20% seen once. The gene calls are TRBV29-1 and TRBJ2-5; 7 bases map to TRBD1. Specimen: PBMCs from blood, collected 11 to 12 days after vaccination. The receptor was derived from a man between 45 and 60 years old who received an inactivated influenza vaccine. The CDR3, as DNA: TGCAGCGTTCACGGGACAGTAGAGACCCAGTACTTC. It specifies CSVHGTVETQYF.